Shown below are 27 T cell receptor beta chains from a single sample sequenced in a study of shared clonotypes between healthy human individuals. Produced via immunoSEQ multiplex PCR; TCRdb's table is partial and in-frame only. The sample yields over 1.4 million clones, roughly 96% seen once. The sequencing sample was made of naive CD4+ T cells sorted from blood. Indicated subset: CD45RA+ positively selected. These TCRs come from a man younger than 45 in good health.

V and J are TRBV7-9 and TRBJ2-7; TRBD1 is a possible D gene (5 bases). The CDR3 contains 14 residues. Trimming stripped 4 bases from V and 4 bases from J, with 14 bases between. CDR1 is SEHNR, CDR2 FQNEAQ, per germline (reference sequence). Here the CDR3 DNA reads TGTGCCAGCAGCTCCTCTGGGGCAGGGTACGAGCAGTACTTC. Translation: CASSSSGAGYEQYF.

This chain links TRBV19 with TRBJ2-7, with TRBD2 matching 9 bases. CDR1 is LNHDA, CDR2 SQIVND, per germline (reference sequence). V shed 3 bases and J 4 bases; nucleotides not matched to a gene: 7. The length of the CDR3 is 15 residues. In nucleotides, the CDR3 is TGTGCCAGTAGTATTGCAGCGGGAGGCGAATACGAGCAGTACTTC. Amino acid sequence: CASSIAAGGEYEQYF.

The genes are TRBV19 and TRBJ2-5; D is possibly TRBD1 (5 bases). The germline gives CDR1 LNHDA, CDR2 SQIVND (reference sequence). The ends were cut back, 2 bases at V and 5 bases at J, with 9 bases in the middle. This CDR3 is built from 13 residues. The DNA of the CDR3 is TGTGCCAGTAGTATAAGGGGCATCGAGACCCAGTACTTC. Its protein is CASSIRGIETQYF.

The chain recombines TRBV9 with TRBJ2-1, with D perhaps matching TRBD2 (6 bases). Germline V gene data show CDR1 as SGDLS and CDR2 as YYNGEE. V dropped 0 bases and J dropped 6 bases, with 10 bases sitting between them. This CDR3 region has 14 residues. The CDR3 nucleotides are TGTGCCAGCAGCGTAGGAGCGGGCCTCAATGAGCAGTTCTTC. It codes for CASSVGAGLNEQFF.

The rearrangement uses TRBV29-1 and TRBJ2-3, with 10 bases that match TRBD1. Germline CDR1 SQVTM, CDR2 ANQGSEA. Trimming removed 5 bases from V and 5 bases from J; junction bases left unmatched: 10. This CDR3 comprises 15 residues. The CDR3 bases are TGCAGCGTTTTGCCCAGGGACAGGGGCGAAGATACGCAGTATTTT. Its translation is CSVLPRDRGEDTQYF.

The rearrangement links TRBV11-2 to TRBJ1-4, with 9 positions matching TRBD1. The CDR3 spans 14 residues. Germline trimming cut 5 bases from V and 6 bases from J; bases unmatched to any gene: 4. Germline loops: CDR1 SGHAT, CDR2 FQNNGV. The CDR3 DNA sequence: TGTGCCAGCAGCCAGACAGGGGGACATGAAAAACTGTTTTTT. Protein product: CASSQTGGHEKLFF.

This chain joins TRBV6-5 and TRBJ2-7, with TRBD1 matching over 12 bases. Germline V lookup: CDR1 MNHEY, CDR2 SVGAGI. V was clipped by 1 base and J by 6 bases; unmatched bases: 4. There are 15 residues in the CDR3. CDR3 in amino acids: CASSYFRDRGREQYF. CDR3 sequence (DNA): TGTGCCAGCAGTTACTTCCGGGACAGGGGGCGCGAGCAGTACTTC.

CDR3 sequence (DNA): TGTGCCAGCAGGGGACAGGGTTTCAATGAGCAGTTCTTC. The encoded protein is CASRGQGFNEQFF. This sequence joins TRBV28 and TRBJ2-1; 9 bases are a match to TRBD1. Germline trimming cut 6 bases from V and 6 bases from J; bases unmatched to any gene: 3. CDR3 length equals 13 residues. Germline CDR1 reads MDHEN; CDR2 reads SYDVKM.

The chain links TRBV28 to TRBJ2-7, with D hard to call. V lost 5 bases to trimming and J lost 3 bases, with 8 bases between them. CDR3 length: 12 residues. CDR1 and CDR2 from the germline V gene are MDHEN and SYDVKM. The CDR3: CASSPDVYEQYF. CDR3 in DNA: TGTGCCAGCAGTCCGGATGTCTACGAGCAGTACTTC.

This clone was seen only once. The chain has TRBV5-4 and TRBJ2-5; the D gene is possibly TRBD2 (6 bases). Germline V gene lookup returns CDR1 SGHNT and CDR2 YYREEE (reference sequence). V was cut by 2 bases and J by 4 bases, with 12 bases left in between. The CDR3 length is 14 residues. CDR3 residues: CASSFWPGVETQYF. The CDR3 DNA sequence: TGTGCCAGCAGCTTTTGGCCGGGAGTAGAGACCCAGTACTTC. Filled out from reference TRBV5-4 and TRBJ2-5, the complete variable domain reads ETGVTQSPTHLIKTRGQQVTLRCSSQSGHNTVSWYQQALGQGPQFIFQYYREEENGRGNFPPRFSGLQFPNYSSELNVNALELDDSALYLCASSFWPGVETQYFGPGTRLLVL.

This chain links TRBV7-2 with TRBJ1-5, with D unresolved. CDR1 is SGHTA, CDR2 FQGNSA, per germline. This CDR3 has 14 residues. V was trimmed by 3 bases and J by 5 bases, leaving 11 bases between them. The CDR3 sequence: CASSFWGVDQPQHF. As DNA, the CDR3 is TGTGCCAGCAGCTTCTGGGGAGTGGATCAGCCCCAGCATTTT.

V usage is TRBV5-1 and J usage is TRBJ2-1; maybe TRBD2 (6 bases). This CDR3 is built from 15 residues. Germline CDR1 and CDR2: SGHRS and YFSETQ. Trimming removed 2 bases at V and 9 bases at J, with 18 bases between. CDR3 sequence: CASSFASGVIPEQFF. CDR3 in DNA: TGCGCCAGCAGCTTCGCATCGGGAGTTATTCCTGAGCAGTTCTTC. Using reference TRBV5-1 and TRBJ2-1 for the parts outside the CDR3, the full variable domain is KAGVTQTPRYLIKTRGQQVTLSCSPISGHRSVSWYQQTPGQGLQFLFEYFSETQRNKGNFPGRFSGRQFSNSRSEMNVSTLELGDSALYLCASSFASGVIPEQFFGPGTRLTVL.

For this clone: At one boundary the junction diverges from the germline segment, which might be a read error. The chain is built from TRBV4-1 and TRBJ2-7; D ambiguous. CDR3 length: 15 amino acids. The V gene's germline CDR1 is MGHRA and CDR2 YSYEKL. The CDR3 DNA reads as TGCGCCAGCAGCCAAGAGCAAGCACTCTCCCACGAGCAGTACTTC. It is translated as CASSQEQALSHEQYF.

The chain links TRBV29-1 to TRBJ2-4, with D perhaps assigned TRBD1 or TRBD2 (5 bases each). This CDR3 region has 12 residues. Trimming removed 5 bases from V and 8 bases from J, with 13 bases in between. From germline, CDR1 is SQVTM and CDR2 ANQGSEA. Here the CDR3 reads CSVSGLGDIQYF. The DNA for the CDR3 is TGCAGCGTTTCGGGGTTGGGGGACATTCAGTACTTC.

The chain has TRBV5-1 and TRBJ2-7; D may correspond to TRBD1 or TRBD2 (5 bases each). The germline V and J ends were trimmed by 4 bases and 4 bases, with 18 bases remaining between them. CDR1 is SGHRS and CDR2 is YFSETQ in the germline V gene. This CDR3 contains 15 residues. The CDR3 region is CASSPHGGTGYEQYF. The CDR3 nucleotides are TGCGCCAGCAGCCCTCATGGGGGAACCGGGTACGAGCAGTACTTC.

This chain links TRBV5-1 with TRBJ1-1; possibly TRBD1 for D (5 bases). V lost 2 bases, J lost 4 bases, and 12 bases lay in between. The germline gives CDR1 SGHRS, CDR2 YFSETQ. The length of the CDR3 is 14 residues. Here the CDR3 reads CASSFSYGGTEAFF. The CDR3 DNA reads TGCGCCAGCAGCTTTAGCTACGGGGGCACTGAAGCTTTCTTT.

The CDR3 sequence is CASSPDPFIYGYTF. The CDR3 coding sequence is TGTGCCAGCTCGCCGGATCCGTTTATCTATGGCTACACCTTC. This chain joins TRBV18 and TRBJ1-2; D remains unclear. CDR1 and CDR2 from the germline V gene are KGHSH and LQKENI. Trimming took off 6 bases at V and 4 bases at J, with 15 bases between the two ends. This CDR3 has 14 residues.

The chain combines TRBV30 with TRBJ2-5; 8 nucleotides match TRBD2. J gave up 5 bases and V 5 bases, and 10 bases lay outside the gene matches. The germline gives CDR1 GTSNPN, CDR2 SVGIG (reference sequence). The CDR3 sequence is 14 residues long. CDR3 residues: CAWGSGRGAETQYF. CDR3 DNA sequence: TGTGCCTGGGGAAGCGGGAGAGGGGCGGAGACCCAGTACTTC.

The chain carries TRBV30 and TRBJ1-3; weak D call: TRBD1 (6 bases). CDR3 length: 15 amino acids. Germline V gene sequence: CDR1 GTSNPN, CDR2 SVGIG (reference sequence). V lost 3 bases to trimming and J lost 2 bases, with 14 bases between them. The chain's CDR3 is CAWSVNTGPGNTIYF. Written as DNA, the CDR3 is TGTGCCTGGAGCGTTAATACAGGGCCTGGAAACACCATATATTTT.

The chain couples TRBV7-9 to TRBJ2-3; maybe TRBD1 (6 bases). CDR1 and CDR2 from the germline V gene are SEHNR and FQNEAQ (reference sequence). The V end was cut by 2 bases, the J end by 1 base, with 10 bases between. The CDR3 is made up of 15 amino acids. Here the CDR3 reads CASSLKAGGTDTQYF. The DNA for the CDR3 is TGTGCCAGCAGCTTAAAAGCAGGGGGCACAGATACGCAGTATTTT.

V and J are TRBV9 and TRBJ2-3, with D maybe TRBD2 (5 bases). V was clipped by 5 bases and J by 1 base, with 8 bases between them. The CDR3 is made up of 13 amino acids. The germline V gene has CDR1 SGDLS and CDR2 YYNGEE. The CDR3 is CASRNGGTDTQYF. For the CDR3, the DNA is TGTGCCAGCAGAAACGGGGGCACAGATACGCAGTATTTT.

The rearrangement joins TRBV10-1 to TRBJ2-5; 11 bases fit TRBD1. The CDR3 runs 15 residues. CDR1 and CDR2 from the germline V gene are WNHNN and SYGVQD (reference sequence). Germline trimming cut 2 bases from V and 5 bases from J; bases unmatched to any gene: 4. This CDR3 is CASSEGQGARETQYF. The CDR3, as DNA: TGCGCCAGCAGTGAGGGACAGGGGGCGCGGGAGACCCAGTACTTC.

V gene TRBV4-1 combines with J gene TRBJ2-3; 9 positions agree with TRBD2. V lost 2 bases and J lost 0; bases outside the gene matches: 12. Per germline, CDR1 MGHRA and CDR2 YSYEKL. The CDR3 spans 19 residues. The CDR3 sequence: CASSQRSPNSGGSTDTQYF. CDR3 DNA: TGCGCCAGCAGCCAACGTTCTCCTAATAGCGGGGGAAGCACAGATACGCAGTATTTT.

V gene TRBV2 combines with J gene TRBJ2-1; 7 bases fit TRBD1. The germline V gene encodes CDR1 SNHLY and CDR2 FYNNEI. This CDR3 has 13 amino acids. The V segment lost 6 bases and the J segment 10 bases; nucleotides outside the gene matches: 9. The chain's CDR3 is CASSITGDGEQFF. CDR3 nucleotide sequence: TGTGCCAGCAGCATTACAGGGGATGGGGAGCAGTTCTTC.

CDR3 bases: TGTGCCAGCAGCTCAGACGTTTACAGGGGCTACGAGCAGTACTTC. It is translated as CASSSDVYRGYEQYF. V gene TRBV7-6 combines with J gene TRBJ2-7; 7 bases are a match to TRBD1. Germline CDR1 SGHVS, CDR2 FNYEAQ. Trimming took 4 bases from V and 3 from J; bases not matched to a gene: 9. The CDR3 has 15 residues.

V usage is TRBV5-4 and J usage is TRBJ2-1, with 8 positions matching TRBD2. V was clipped by 4 bases and J by 10 bases; unmatched bases: 7. CDR1 is SGHNT and CDR2 is YYREEE in the germline V gene (reference sequence). The CDR3 runs to 13 residues. CDR3 sequence reads: CASSQKRELEQFF. CDR3 DNA: TGTGCCAGCAGCCAAAAGCGGGAGTTAGAGCAGTTCTTC.

The DNA for the CDR3 is TGTGCCAGCAGCACAGCGGGAGGGGCGAACACCGGGGAGCTGTTTTTT. Translation gives CASSTAGGANTGELFF. The gene calls are TRBV9 and TRBJ2-2, with 10 bases lining up with TRBD2. CDR1 and CDR2 from the germline V gene are SGDLS and YYNGEE. The CDR3 extends over 16 amino acids. After removal of 4 bases from V and 0 bases from J, the junction contained 3 bases not matched to a gene.